This T cell receptor (beta chain) was documented in a study of T cells in Graves' hyperthyroidism and ophthalmopathy. Overall study findings and caveats: The model predicted ophthalmopathy a median 6.5 months before onset. Also found in blood were most expanded thyroid clonotypes above 0.001. Ophthalmopathy stood apart from stable hyperthyroidism in a 13 V-J model.

The CDR3 sequence is 14 residues long. Germline-derived CDR1 and CDR2 are LGHDT and YNNKEL (reference sequence). The V end lost 4 bases, the J end lost 2 bases, and 9 bases lay between the germline ends. The sample holds many counts of this clonotype. No antigen is known for it. Amplified TCR beta CDR3 regions came from RNA transcripts. A first-round RT-PCR of the TCR CDR3 used the HTBI primer set. TCRdb reanalysed the multiplex PCR reads using MiXCR and keeps one entry per CDR3 protein. The sample has hundreds of thousands of distinct CDR3 sequences, around a quarter seen once. This chain uses TRBV3-1 with TRBJ1-5, with a weak D call TRBD1 (6 bases). This TCR was recovered from a woman aged 25 to 39 with Graves' ophthalmopathy. Input material: blood. The CDR3 sequence is CASSPSGGNQPQHF. The CDR3 DNA follows: TGTGCCAGCAGCCCTTCAGGGGGCAATCAGCCCCAGCATTTT.